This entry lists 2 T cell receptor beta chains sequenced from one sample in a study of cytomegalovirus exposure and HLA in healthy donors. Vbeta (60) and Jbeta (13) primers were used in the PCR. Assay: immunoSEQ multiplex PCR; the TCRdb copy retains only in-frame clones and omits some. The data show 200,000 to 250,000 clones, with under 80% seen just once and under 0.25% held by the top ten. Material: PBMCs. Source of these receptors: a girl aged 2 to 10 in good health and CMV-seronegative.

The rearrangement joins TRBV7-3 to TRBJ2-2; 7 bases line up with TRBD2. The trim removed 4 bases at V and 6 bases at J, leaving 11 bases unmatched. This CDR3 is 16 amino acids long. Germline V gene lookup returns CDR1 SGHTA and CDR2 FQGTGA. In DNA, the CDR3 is TGTGCCAGCAGCTCCCCCGGCGGGGGTTCGTCCGGGGAGCTGTTTTTT. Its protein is CASSSPGGGSSGELFF.

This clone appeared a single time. CDR3 loop: CASSSSDSHTQYF. CDR3 nucleotide sequence: TGTGCCAGCAGCTCCTCCGACTCTCATACGCAGTATTTT. The genes are TRBV7-3 and TRBJ2-3; unclear D gene. The CDR3 spans 13 residues. V gave up 4 bases and J gave up 7 bases, with 12 bases separating them. The germline V gene has CDR1 SGHTA and CDR2 FQGTGA.